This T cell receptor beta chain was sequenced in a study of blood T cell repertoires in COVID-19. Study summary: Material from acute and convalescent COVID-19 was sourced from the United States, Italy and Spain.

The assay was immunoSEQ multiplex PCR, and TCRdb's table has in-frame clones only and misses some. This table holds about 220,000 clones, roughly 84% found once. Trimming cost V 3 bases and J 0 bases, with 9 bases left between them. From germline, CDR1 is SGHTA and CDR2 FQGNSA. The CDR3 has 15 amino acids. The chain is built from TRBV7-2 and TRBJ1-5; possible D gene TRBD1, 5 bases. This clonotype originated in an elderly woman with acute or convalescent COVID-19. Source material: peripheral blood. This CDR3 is CASSFSGASNQPQHF. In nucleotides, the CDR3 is TGTGCCAGCAGCTTTAGTGGGGCTAGCAATCAGCCCCAGCATTTT.